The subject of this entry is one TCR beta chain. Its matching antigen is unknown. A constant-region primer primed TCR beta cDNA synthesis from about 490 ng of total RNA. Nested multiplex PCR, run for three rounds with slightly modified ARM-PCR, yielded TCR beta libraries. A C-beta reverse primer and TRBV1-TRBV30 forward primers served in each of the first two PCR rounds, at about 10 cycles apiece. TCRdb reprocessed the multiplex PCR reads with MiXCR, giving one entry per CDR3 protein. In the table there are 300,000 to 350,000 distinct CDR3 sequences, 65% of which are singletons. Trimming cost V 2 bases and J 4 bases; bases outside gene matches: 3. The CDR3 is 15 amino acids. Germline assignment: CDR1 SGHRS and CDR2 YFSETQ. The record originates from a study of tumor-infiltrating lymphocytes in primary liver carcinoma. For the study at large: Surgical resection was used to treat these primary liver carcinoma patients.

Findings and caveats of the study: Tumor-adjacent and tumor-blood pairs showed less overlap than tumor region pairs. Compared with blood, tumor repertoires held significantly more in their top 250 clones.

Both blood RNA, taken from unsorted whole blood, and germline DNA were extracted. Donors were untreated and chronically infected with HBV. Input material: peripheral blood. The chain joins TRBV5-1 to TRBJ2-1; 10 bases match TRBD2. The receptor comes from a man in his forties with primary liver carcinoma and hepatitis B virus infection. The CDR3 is CASSFATSGYNEQFF. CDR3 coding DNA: TGCGCCAGCAGCTTTGCGACTAGCGGGTACAATGAGCAGTTCTTC.